Shown below are 5 T cell receptor beta chains from a single sample sequenced in a study of OX40 agonist ivuxolimab in advanced cancers. TCRdb's table, derived via immunoSEQ multiplex PCR, lists solely in-frame clones and lacks some. Here the sample spans 150,000 to 190,000 clones, 94% being singletons. Sequenced here: CD4+ or CD8+ T cells sorted from blood, sampled in a trial of the OX40 agonist ivuxolimab. These receptors were collected from an adult with an advanced solid tumor such as melanoma, head and neck, liver or kidney cancer.

The chain employs TRBV15 and TRBJ2-5; 9 bases are a match to TRBD2. Germline V gene sequence: CDR1 LNHNV, CDR2 YYDKDF (reference sequence). The trim removed 8 bases at V and 1 base at J, leaving 5 bases unmatched. CDR3 length: 14 amino acids. The DNA for the CDR3 is TGTGCCACCCGGGCGGGGGGGCTCCAAGAGACCCAGTACTTC. Translated: CATRAGGLQETQYF.

CDR3 coding DNA: TGTGCCACCAGCAGAGCAGGGGGCCCTGGAAACACCATATATTTT. Its translation is CATSRAGGPGNTIYF. The chain has TRBV15 and TRBJ1-3; 8 bases agree with TRBD1. The CDR3 contains 15 residues. The V gene end was trimmed by 1 base and the J gene end by 2 bases; junction bases not matched to a gene: 1. The V gene's germline CDR1 is LNHNV and CDR2 YYDKDF (reference sequence).

The V call is TRBV19, the J call TRBJ2-7; TRBD2 agrees at 13 bases. This CDR3 comprises 16 residues. The germline gives CDR1 LNHDA, CDR2 SQIVND (reference sequence). Losses at the gene ends were 5 bases for V and 2 bases for J; bases not matched to a gene: 6. The CDR3 nucleotides are TGTGCCAGTAGTGCTATACTAGCGGGAGGGCCCTACGAGCAGTACTTC. Amino acids: CASSAILAGGPYEQYF.

Comment on this clone: The sample carries other DNA sequences with the same CDR3. The chain recombines TRBV18 with TRBJ1-5, with D tentatively TRBD1 (5 bases). V was cut by 6 bases and J by 7 bases, with 13 bases left in between. CDR1 and CDR2 from the germline V gene are KGHSH and LQKENI. The length of the CDR3 is 13 residues. The DNA for the CDR3 is TGTGCCAGCTCTCCGGGCAGGGACCAGCCCCAGCATTTT. This codes for CASSPGRDQPQHF.

The V call is TRBV5-4, the J call TRBJ2-7, with D hard to call. Trimming took off 0 bases at V and 6 bases at J, with 7 bases between the two ends. The CDR3 extends over 12 amino acids. CDR1 and CDR2 (germline): SGHNT, YYREEE (reference sequence). The CDR3 region has the DNA TGTGCCAGCAGCTTGGGGTGGAGCGAGCAGTACTTC. Its translation: CASSLGWSEQYF. Full variable domain (remainder filled in from reference TRBV5-4 and TRBJ2-7): ETGVTQSPTHLIKTRGQQVTLRCSSQSGHNTVSWYQQALGQGPQFIFQYYREEENGRGNFPPRFSGLQFPNYSSELNVNALELDDSALYLCASSLGWSEQYFGPGTRLTVT.